This TCR beta chain comes out of a study of cytomegalovirus exposure and HLA in healthy donors. PCR was performed using 60 Vbeta and 13 Jbeta primers. Assay used: immunoSEQ multiplex PCR; TCRdb lists only in-frame clones, some missing. The repertoire holds approximately 110,000 clones, with about 13% as singletons. V lost 0 bases to trimming and J lost 8 bases, with 12 bases between them. The germline V gene encodes CDR1 SGDLS and CDR2 YYNGEE. The CDR3 totals 14 residues. This clone was counted only a few times. Input material: PBMCs. J is TRBJ1-3 and V is TRBV9, with a possible D match to TRBD1 (5 bases). This TCR was sampled from a man aged 40-55 years in good health and CMV-seropositive. In nucleotides, the CDR3 is TGTGCCAGCAGCGTAGCCGGGGGAGGGGACACCATATATTTT. Its protein is CASSVAGGGDTIYF.